One sample yielded the 24 T cell receptor beta chains listed below, sequenced in a study of identical twins. From the 5' RACE reads, TCRdb called clonotypes with MiXCR, one entry per CDR3 protein. The sample includes around 1.7 million distinct CDR3 sequences, less than 40% of them seen just once. The sequenced sample was cord blood. These receptors were obtained from a newborn girl in good health.

The V call is TRBV2, the J call TRBJ2-1; 7 nucleotides line up with TRBD2. CDR3 length equals 15 residues. The ends lost 8 bases at V and 3 bases at J; junction bases unmatched: 10. CDR1 is SNHLY and CDR2 is FYNNEI in the germline V gene. In nucleotides, the CDR3 is TGTGCCAGCGGCAAGGGCCGGGGGGTCTACAATGAGCAGTTCTTC. As protein: CASGKGRGVYNEQFF.

This clonotype was seen more than once but under ten times. At one of its ends the junction is not consistent with the germline gene, which may arise from a read error. V usage is TRBV7-2 and J usage is TRBJ1-6; the D is unclear. The CDR3 runs 13 residues. Germline V CDR1 and CDR2: SGHTA, FQGNSA. The CDR3 loop reads CASTLRRNSPLHF. In nucleotides, the CDR3 is TGTGCCAGCACCTTACGGCGGAATTCACCCCTCCACTTT.

This chain joins TRBV9 and TRBJ1-2; 8 bases map to TRBD1. J gave up 5 bases and V 0 bases, and 3 bases lay outside the gene matches. Germline assignment: CDR1 SGDLS and CDR2 YYNGEE. The CDR3 loop spans 14 amino acids. CDR3 sequence (DNA): TGTGCCAGCAGCGTAGACCAGGGGGCTTATGGCTACACCTTC. Amino acid sequence: CASSVDQGAYGYTF.

This clonotype was seen only a few times. The chain couples TRBV10-3 to TRBJ2-7; 10 nucleotides line up with TRBD2. Germline CDR1 ENHRY, CDR2 SYGVKD. The CDR3 contains 15 residues. V trimming: 4 bases; J trimming: 1 base; junction bases outside the gene matches: 4. The CDR3 loop is CAISVASGGSYEQYF. CDR3 nucleotide sequence: TGTGCCATCAGTGTAGCTAGCGGGGGATCCTACGAGCAGTACTTC.

The chain couples TRBV7-2 to TRBJ2-1; D is unclear. This CDR3 is 14 amino acids long. Looked up from germline, CDR1 is SGHTA and CDR2 is FQGNSA. Trimming cost V 4 bases and J 0 bases, with 7 bases left between them. The CDR3 sequence: CASSSQSSYNEQFF. CDR3 DNA: TGTGCCAGCAGCTCCCAGAGCTCCTACAATGAGCAGTTCTTC.

The chain carries TRBV20-1 and TRBJ2-1, with D perhaps matching TRBD1 (6 bases). Per the germline V gene, CDR1 is DFQATT and CDR2 is SNEGSKA (reference sequence). V dropped 3 bases and J dropped 9 bases, with 12 bases sitting between them. The CDR3 is 12 residues long. CDR3 sequence: CSASIQGFEQFF. In DNA form, the CDR3 reads TGCAGTGCTAGCATCCAGGGGTTTGAGCAGTTCTTC.

This clonotype was detected only a few times. The chain couples TRBV20-1 to TRBJ1-5, with 7 bases fitting TRBD1. Germline assignment: CDR1 DFQATT and CDR2 SNEGSKA (reference sequence). V was clipped by 5 bases and J by 4 bases; unmatched bases: 11. The CDR3 length is 15 residues. The DNA of the CDR3 is TGCAGTGCTCCTCAGACAGGGAGGTCGAATCAGCCCCAGCATTTT. Translating it yields CSAPQTGRSNQPQHF.

The chain links TRBV4-1 to TRBJ2-3, with 10 positions matching TRBD2. The trim removed 5 bases at V and 5 bases at J, leaving 7 bases unmatched. Germline CDR1 MGHRA, CDR2 YSYEKL. The CDR3 length is 15 residues. The CDR3 DNA reads as TGCGCCAGCAGCTTTCGAGCGGGGGGGCTAGATACGCAGTATTTT. It translates to CASSFRAGGLDTQYF.

This clonotype was seen ten or more times. The rearrangement joins TRBV12-3 or TRBV12-4 to TRBJ2-3; 10 bases fit TRBD2. The CDR3 loop spans 15 amino acids. The V and J ends lost 7 bases and 13 bases, in that order; junction bases with no gene match: 17. CDR3 residues: CASTWGLARYREEYF. In DNA form, the CDR3 reads TGTGCCAGCACCTGGGGACTAGCGCGCTACCGGGAGGAGTATTTT.

Many counts were recorded for this clonotype. The rearrangement links TRBV29-1 to TRBJ2-3, with TRBD1 matching over 9 bases. The CDR3 has 14 residues. Germline CDR1 SQVTM, CDR2 ANQGSEA. V was clipped by 6 bases and J by 1 base; unmatched bases: 5. The chain's CDR3 is CSVLRQGGTDTQYF. CDR3 nucleotides: TGCAGCGTGTTGAGACAGGGGGGCACAGATACGCAGTATTTT.

The chain employs TRBV6-5 and TRBJ1-2; no definite D call. V gave up 6 bases and J gave up 4 bases, with 12 bases separating them. Germline V CDR1 and CDR2: MNHEY, SVGAGI. The CDR3 sequence is 13 residues long. The CDR3 bases are TGTGCCAGCAGGATCGACGGCGCCTATGGCTACACCTTC. Amino acids: CASRIDGAYGYTF.

The rearrangement joins TRBV29-1 to TRBJ1-1; 10 nucleotides agree with TRBD1. CDR3 size: 12 residues. From germline, CDR1 is SQVTM and CDR2 ANQGSEA. V was pared by 7 bases and J by 5 bases, with 4 bases of the junction left unmatched. CDR3 in amino acids: CSADRGITEAFF. In DNA form, the CDR3 reads TGCAGCGCGGACAGGGGGATTACTGAAGCTTTCTTT.

This clonotype was found a few times. The chain couples TRBV20-1 to TRBJ1-6; 9 nucleotides align to TRBD1. Trimming removed 2 bases from V and 7 bases from J; junction bases left unmatched: 3. CDR3 length: 14 residues. Germline CDR1 is DFQATT and CDR2 is SNEGSKA (reference sequence). In nucleotides, the CDR3 is TGCAGTGCTAGAACCGGGACAGGGAATTCACCCCTCCACTTT. Amino acids: CSARTGTGNSPLHF.

The table lists this clonotype with a few counts. The chain carries TRBV20-1 and TRBJ1-5; D remains unclear. Per germline, CDR1 DFQATT and CDR2 SNEGSKA (reference sequence). Trimming pared 6 bases from V and 3 bases from J, leaving 12 bases between. The CDR3 loop spans 13 amino acids. The CDR3 DNA reads TGCAGTGCCGTTCGGGGATCCAATCAGCCCCAGCATTTT. The encoded protein is CSAVRGSNQPQHF.

The chain employs TRBV28 and TRBJ1-2, with TRBD1 matching 9 bases. With V trimmed by 8 bases and J by 4 bases, 14 bases remained unmatched. The V gene's germline CDR1 is MDHEN and CDR2 SYDVKM. CDR3 length: 16 residues. CDR3 residues: CASAFPPGQGLYGYTF. DNA for the CDR3: TGTGCCAGCGCCTTCCCCCCAGGACAGGGGCTCTATGGCTACACCTTC.

The V and J genes are TRBV4-2 and TRBJ1-2; no firm D call. The V and J ends lost 0 bases and 4 bases respectively, with 12 bases between them. The germline gives CDR1 LGHNA, CDR2 YNFKEQ. The CDR3 is 15 amino acids. The CDR3 region has the DNA TGTGCCAGCAGCCAAGAGCGAGGGAGCATCTATGGCTACACCTTC. This gives the protein CASSQERGSIYGYTF.

In this sample, this clonotype turned up a few times. The CDR3 bases are TGCAGTGCTAGTTTATGGGACAGGGAGGGAGCCAAAAACATTCAGTACTTC. The encoded protein is CSASLWDREGAKNIQYF. The chain has TRBV20-1 and TRBJ2-4, with 9 positions matching TRBD1. V shed 3 bases and J 0 bases; nucleotides not matched to a gene: 9. CDR1 and CDR2 from the germline V gene are DFQATT and SNEGSKA (reference sequence). CDR3 size: 17 residues.

This clonotype was picked up many times. J is TRBJ2-1 and V is TRBV6-6; 9 positions agree with TRBD2. V gave up 0 bases and J gave up 4 bases; unmatched junction bases: 1. This CDR3 spans 15 amino acids. Looked up from germline, CDR1 is MNHNY and CDR2 is SVGAGI (reference sequence). The CDR3 DNA sequence: TGTGCCAGCAGTTACTCGGCGGGAGGGTACAATGAGCAGTTCTTC. Its protein is CASSYSAGGYNEQFF.

This clonotype has only a few counts. V usage is TRBV25-1 and J usage is TRBJ1-6; 10 nucleotides line up with TRBD1. The germline V gene has CDR1 MGHDK and CDR2 SYGVNS. The CDR3 loop spans 16 amino acids. The junction had 9 bases not matched to a gene; V was cut back by 3 bases and J by 10 bases. For the CDR3, the DNA is TGTGCCAGCAGTGACCGGGACAGGGGAAAGCGGTCACCCCTCCACTTT. It codes for CASSDRDRGKRSPLHF.

The chain is built from TRBV6-1 and TRBJ1-2; D perhaps matches TRBD1 (5 bases). CDR3 length: 14 amino acids. CDR1 and CDR2 (germline): MNHNS, SASEGT. Trimming shortened V by 3 bases and J by 4 bases, and 12 bases separated the two germline ends. CDR3 bases: TGTGCCAGCAGTGACGACCCCGACAGCTATGGCTACACCTTC. Amino acid sequence: CASSDDPDSYGYTF.

This clonotype was found a few times. This chain links TRBV11-1 with TRBJ2-1, with 12 bases matching TRBD2. From germline, CDR1 is SGHAT and CDR2 FQDESV (reference sequence). The CDR3 extends over 21 amino acids. V lost 1 base and J lost 1; bases outside the gene matches: 14. The CDR3 here is CASSLVPLAGGFNPSYNEQFF. CDR3 DNA: TGTGCCAGCAGCTTAGTGCCGCTAGCGGGGGGGTTCAATCCTTCCTACAATGAGCAGTTCTTC.

This clonotype has a single count. One base away lies a much larger clone, so this may be a sequencing read error. J is TRBJ1-2 and V is TRBV6-1; D gene ambiguous. This CDR3 has 14 amino acids. Germline CDR1 reads MNHNS; CDR2 reads SASEGT. The CDR3 coding sequence is TGTGCCAGCAGTGAAACGGGTTTCAACTGTGGCTACACCTTC. Translating gives CASSETGFNCGYTF.

The chain is built from TRBV14 and TRBJ2-3; D is possibly TRBD1 (6 bases). Trimming pared 1 base from V and 2 bases from J, leaving 16 bases between. Germline V lookup: CDR1 SGHDN, CDR2 FVKESK. This CDR3 has 17 amino acids. CDR3 DNA sequence: TGTGCCAGCAGCCAAGTGTCCAGGGGCCTACCCACAGATACGCAGTATTTT. Translating it yields CASSQVSRGLPTDTQYF.

The sample holds many counts of this clonotype. The chain combines TRBV12-3 or TRBV12-4 with TRBJ1-2; 7 bases match TRBD1. V shed 4 bases and J 6 bases; nucleotides not matched to a gene: 11. CDR3 length equals 15 residues. The CDR3 DNA reads as TGTGCCAGCAGTTCAACGACAGGGAGGGACAATGGCTACACCTTC. Amino acid sequence: CASSSTTGRDNGYTF.